Listed here are 11 T cell receptor beta chains from one sample, sequenced in a study of T cell repertoires in aging, cancer and after chemotherapy. Multiplex touch-down PCR with TRB-A/B primers amplified rearranged V-D-J TRB sequences. TCRdb re-derived calls from the multiplex PCR reads in MiXCR, one entry per CDR3 protein. Of under 9,000 distinct CDR3 sequences in the sample, approximately 31% were seen once. The template was genomic DNA from peripheral blood, not RNA. Sequencing was carried out using blood. The receptor set was obtained from a human donor with a blood cancer.

The rearrangement joins TRBV5-6 to TRBJ2-5; either TRBD1 or TRBD2 may fit D (5 bases each). The germline gives CDR1 SGHDT, CDR2 YYEEEE. Trimming removed 4 bases from V and 0 bases from J, with 10 bases in between. CDR3 size: 14 residues. The CDR3, as DNA: TGTGCCAGCAGCCCCAGAGGGGACCAAGAGACCCAGTACTTC. It codes for CASSPRGDQETQYF.

V gene TRBV18 combines with J gene TRBJ2-5; 9 nucleotides align to TRBD2. Germline V lookup: CDR1 KGHSH, CDR2 LQKENI. The CDR3 loop spans 15 amino acids. The V gene end was trimmed by 3 bases and the J gene end by 2 bases; junction bases not matched to a gene: 4. This chain's CDR3 is CASSPSAGGQETQYF. CDR3 sequence (DNA): TGTGCCAGCTCACCCTCAGCGGGGGGACAAGAGACCCAGTACTTC. Variable domain in full (rest from reference TRBV18 and TRBJ2-5): NAGVMQNPRHLVRRRGQEARLRCSPMKGHSHVYWYRQLPEEGLKFMVYLQKENIIDESGMPKERFSAEFPKEGPSILRIQQVVRGDSAAYFCASSPSAGGQETQYFGPGTRLLVL.

This clonotype was counted once. The V gene is TRBV20-1, the J gene TRBJ2-1; 8 bases map to TRBD2. The trim removed 2 bases at V and 8 bases at J, leaving 8 bases unmatched. CDR1 DFQATT and CDR2 SNEGSKA come from the germline V gene (reference sequence). The CDR3 is 14 amino acids. DNA for the CDR3: TGCAGTGCTAGACGGGGGGGCTCGATCCATGAGCAGTTCTTC. It translates to CSARRGGSIHEQFF.

Turning to this clonotype: At one boundary the junction diverges from the germline segment, which might be a read error. The chain links TRBV6-4 to TRBJ1-1, with a possible D match to TRBD1 (5 bases). Germline V gene data show CDR1 as MRHNA and CDR2 as SNTAGT. The CDR3 runs 13 residues. The CDR3 reads CASSDSDNTEAFF. As DNA, the CDR3 is TGTGCCAGCAGTGACTCGGACAACACCGAAGCTTTCTTT.

This clonotype was counted between two and nine times. V gene TRBV5-6 combines with J gene TRBJ2-5, with 7 bases lining up with TRBD1. This CDR3 has 15 residues. Germline values: CDR1 SGHDT, CDR2 YYEEEE. After removal of 3 bases from V and 5 bases from J, the junction contained 10 bases not matched to a gene. In nucleotides, the CDR3 is TGTGCCAGCAGCTCTTACAGGGGTTCGTCGGAGACCCAGTACTTC. It codes for CASSSYRGSSETQYF.

The sample holds a few counts of this clonotype. CDR3 sequence reads: CASSPQALPTNSPLHF. Here the CDR3 DNA reads TGTGCCAGCAGTCCGCAGGCCCTCCCTACGAATTCACCCCTCCACTTT. J is TRBJ1-6 and V is TRBV27; no definite D call. CDR1 is MNHEY, CDR2 SMNVEV, per germline (reference sequence). The length of the CDR3 is 16 residues. V was pared by 5 bases and J by 7 bases, with 18 bases between.

The table lists this clonotype with a few counts. This chain uses TRBV6-2 or TRBV6-3 with TRBJ1-2; D not resolved. Germline CDR1 MNHEY, CDR2 SVGEGT. The V and J ends lost 1 base and 3 bases respectively, with 6 bases between them. This CDR3 is 13 amino acids long. CDR3 amino acids: CASSYLADYGYTF. The DNA of the CDR3 is TGTGCCAGCAGTTACTTGGCAGACTATGGCTACACCTTC.

This clonotype was counted between two and nine times. V gene TRBV18 combines with J gene TRBJ2-1; TRBD2 agrees at 12 bases. Germline-derived CDR1 and CDR2 are KGHSH and LQKENI. V lost 0 bases to trimming and J lost 8 bases; unmatched junction nucleotides: 14. The CDR3 has 19 amino acids. The CDR3 loop reads CASSPPSLAGGQLADEQFF. The CDR3 coding sequence is TGTGCCAGCTCACCACCGAGCCTAGCGGGGGGGCAATTGGCGGATGAGCAGTTCTTC.

The gene calls are TRBV11-3 and TRBJ1-2, with 8 bases that match TRBD1. The ends lost 3 bases at V and 4 bases at J; junction bases unmatched: 7. This CDR3 region has 15 residues. Germline V gene lookup returns CDR1 SGHNT and CDR2 YENEEA. This chain's CDR3 is CASSFGQGAPYGYTF. The CDR3 coding sequence is TGTGCCAGCAGCTTCGGTCAGGGGGCCCCCTATGGCTACACCTTC. The full variable domain, rest sourced from reference TRBV11-3 and TRBJ1-2, is EAGVVQSPRYKIIEKKQPVAFWCNPISGHNTLYWYLQNLGQGPELLIRYENEEAVDDSQLPKDRFSAERLKGVDSTLKIQPAELGDSAVYLCASSFGQGAPYGYTFGSGTRLTVV.

By proportion, this clonotype is medium-sized. The rearrangement links TRBV29-1 to TRBJ1-3; D is perhaps TRBD1 (5 bases). V lost 4 bases, J lost 3 bases, and 19 bases lay in between. Germline V CDR1 and CDR2: SQVTM, ANQGSEA. The CDR3 is made up of 16 amino acids. The CDR3 nucleotides are TGCAGCGTTGTAGGGGAAAGTAGCGAATATGGAAACACCATATATTTT. This sequence encodes CSVVGESSEYGNTIYF.

This clonotype is medium-sized in the sample. In DNA form, the CDR3 reads TGTGCCAGTAGTATAGGACCGGAAGCTAGCACAGATACGCAGTATTTT. This translates into CASSIGPEASTDTQYF. The chain employs TRBV19 and TRBJ2-3; D is undetermined. Germline V lookup: CDR1 LNHDA, CDR2 SQIVND (reference sequence). This CDR3 is built from 16 residues. V lost 1 base and J lost 0, with 11 bases in between.